This T cell receptor (beta chain) appears in the sequencing data of a study of blood T cell repertoires in COVID-19. Study-level information: PBMCs, B-cell-depleted T cells, or T cells were the source of the cDNA or gDNA that made up the material.

As handled by the study authors: Nucleated cell counts were estimated from reference gene primer amplification. Using immunoSEQ multiplex PCR, the repertoire was profiled, and TCRdb retains in-frame clones only, with some absent. V, J and clone size reflect that table, while D and trimming were determined from the DNA. The repertoire holds more than 95,000 clones, with 75% to 85% as singletons. This clone showed up just once. CDR1 is SGHDT and CDR2 is YYEEEE in the germline V gene. This CDR3 spans 15 amino acids. Unmatched junction bases numbered 14, after V lost 4 bases and J lost 11 bases. This clonotype was sampled from a man in his forties with active or convalescent COVID-19. The sample consisted of peripheral blood. The gene calls are TRBV5-6 and TRBJ1-4; 7 nucleotides align to TRBD1. As DNA, the CDR3 is TGTGCCAGCAGCGTCGGGACAGTCGGTCTGAAGAAACTGTTTTTT. Amino acid sequence: CASSVGTVGLKKLFF.